This T cell receptor beta chain came from a study of early T cells in non-severe SARS-CoV-2 infection (dated by TCRdb to about 2021). About the full investigation: TCR sequencing used bulk RNA from unsorted whole blood, so alpha and beta chains could not be paired.

Results the study describes overall, beyond this receptor: VDJdb matching was skewed toward anti-spike CD8 responses and likely underestimated virus-specific expansions by missing private and CD4 specificities.

Receptor libraries were prepared by 5' RACE. Instrument used: NextSeq 500. In the TCR library protocol, unique molecular identifiers were attached to individual cDNA molecules to correct for PCR bias and sequencing error. Sequencing covered both TCR alpha and beta chains, and within each sample the abundances of alpha and beta sequences were tightly co-correlated. Per the authors' processing: Decombinator V4 was used to perform V gene, J gene and CDR3 annotation of TCR sequences. TCRs were defined as expanded if a significant change between any two time points was detected under a Poisson model with p below 0.0001. TCR abundances were normalised to the total number of TCRs sequenced in each sample and reported as counts per million. MAIT TCRs were defined by TRAV1-2 paired with TRAJ12, TRAJ20 or TRAJ33, and iNKT TCRs by TRAV10 paired with TRAJ18. VDJdb, accessed 1 November 2021, was searched for CMV, EBV and SARS-CoV-2 annotated TCRs, excluding TCRs annotated for multiple antigens. Clones were called with MiXCR by TCRdb after fastp trimmed the public reads at Q25, and only in-frame beta chains were retained. Each record represents a unique CDR3 protein, reported with the most common genes and DNA among its rows. The V and J calls shown here were made by TCRdb, not taken from the authors' results. The table for this sample lists roughly 41,000 distinct CDR3 sequences; approximately 6.3% of them were counted only once. The ten biggest clones cover 25% to 30% of the sample.

This clonotype occurred a few times. Its target antigen remains unknown. Base qualities are missing; no much larger clone stands one base away. CDR1 and CDR2 are read off the germline V gene as SGHRS and YFSETQ. V was cut back by 2 bases and J by 0 bases, leaving a gap of 8 bases between them. Inclusive of the bounding cysteine and phenylalanine, the CDR3 is 14 residues long. Kept here is only the CDR3 DNA, which spans 42 bases and is read in frame from base 1. Set within a cohort of healthcare workers in London, UK, this nested case-control study involved weekly PCR testing of nasopharyngeal swabs along with blood sampling. Healthcare workers were recruited during the week of the UK lockdown, between 23 and 31 March 2020, and followed weekly for up to roughly 15 weeks.

The clonotype comes from an adult who was a healthcare worker with PCR-confirmed SARS-CoV-2 infection or an uninfected control (not recorded which). Sequencing was carried out using whole blood. The V and J genes are TRBV5-1 and TRBJ1-1; too little of a D gene remains to name it. The sequenced DNA is TGCGCCAGCAGCTTCAACGGGATGAACACTGAAGCTTTCTTT. The resulting protein is CASSFNGMNTEAFF. Reference TRBV5-1 and TRBJ1-1 genes cover what lies past the CDR3, so the full variable domain is KAGVTQTPRYLIKTRGQQVTLSCSPISGHRSVSWYQQTPGQGLQFLFEYFSETQRNKGNFPGRFSGRQFSNSRSEMNVSTLELGDSALYLCASSFNGMNTEAFFGQGTRLTVV.